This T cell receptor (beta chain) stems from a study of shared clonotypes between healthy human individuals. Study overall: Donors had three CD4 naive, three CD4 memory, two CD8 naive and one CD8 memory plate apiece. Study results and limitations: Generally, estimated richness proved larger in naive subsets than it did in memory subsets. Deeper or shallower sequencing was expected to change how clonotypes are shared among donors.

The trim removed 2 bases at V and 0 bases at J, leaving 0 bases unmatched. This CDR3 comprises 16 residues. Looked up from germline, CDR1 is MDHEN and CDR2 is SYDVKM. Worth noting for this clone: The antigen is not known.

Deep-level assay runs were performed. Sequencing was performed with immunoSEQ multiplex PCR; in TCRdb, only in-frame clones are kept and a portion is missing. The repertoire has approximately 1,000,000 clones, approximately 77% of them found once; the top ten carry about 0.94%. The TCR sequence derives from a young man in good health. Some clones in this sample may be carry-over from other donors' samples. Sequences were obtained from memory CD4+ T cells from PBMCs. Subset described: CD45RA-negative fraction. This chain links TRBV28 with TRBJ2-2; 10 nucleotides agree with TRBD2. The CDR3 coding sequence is TGTGCCAGCAGTTTAAGCGGGAGGGCGAACACCGGGGAGCTGTTTTTT. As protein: CASSLSGRANTGELFF. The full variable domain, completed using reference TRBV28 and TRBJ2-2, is DVKVTQSSRYLVKRTGEKVFLECVQDMDHENMFWYRQDPGLGLRLIYFSYDVKMKEKGDIPEGYSVSREKKERFSLILESASTNQTSMYLCASSLSGRANTGELFFGEGSRLTVL.